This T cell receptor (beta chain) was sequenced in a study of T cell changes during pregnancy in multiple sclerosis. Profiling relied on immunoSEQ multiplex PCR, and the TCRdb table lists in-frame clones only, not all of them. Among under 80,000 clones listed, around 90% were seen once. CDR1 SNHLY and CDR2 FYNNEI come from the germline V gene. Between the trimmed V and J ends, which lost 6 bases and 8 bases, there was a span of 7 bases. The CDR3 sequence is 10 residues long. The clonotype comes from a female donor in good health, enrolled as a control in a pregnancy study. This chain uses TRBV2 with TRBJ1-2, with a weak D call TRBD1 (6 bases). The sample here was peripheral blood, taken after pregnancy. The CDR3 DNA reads TGTGCCAGCAGGAGGGGGGGCTACACCTTC. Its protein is CASRRGGYTF.